Listed here are 23 T cell receptor beta chains from one sample, sequenced in a study of cytomegalovirus exposure and HLA in healthy donors. The PCR employed 60 Vbeta primers together with 13 Jbeta primers. Generated by immunoSEQ multiplex PCR, the TCRdb table keeps only in-frame clones and is missing some. The sample records 110,000 to 150,000 clones, roughly 80% being singletons. The sequenced material came from PBMCs. All receptors come from a man aged 35 to 55 in good health and CMV-seropositive.

V gene TRBV23-1 combines with J gene TRBJ2-1; 11 bases align to TRBD2. TRBV23-1 is classed as an ORF, of uncertain function. Trimming took 1 base from V and 8 from J; bases not matched to a gene: 7. The CDR3 loop spans 16 amino acids. The CDR3 DNA reads TGCGCCAGCAGTCAATTTCCCACTAGCGGGAGCCATGAGCAGTTCTTC. Translating gives CASSQFPTSGSHEQFF.

On this clone itself: Other DNA sequences in the same sample also yield this CDR3. The chain links TRBV4-3 to TRBJ1-6, with D possibly being TRBD1 (6 bases). V lost 0 bases and J 5 bases, leaving 11 bases between the germline ends. This CDR3 spans 16 amino acids. Germline CDR1 reads LGHNA; CDR2 reads YSLEER. The CDR3 is CASSQDQGSNNSPLHF. Written as DNA, the CDR3 is TGCGCCAGCAGCCAAGATCAGGGGTCGAATAATTCACCCCTCCACTTT.

The chain joins TRBV4-3 to TRBJ2-1; 13 bases map to TRBD2. Germline V CDR1 and CDR2: LGHNA, YSLEER. Unmatched junction bases numbered 6, after V lost 2 bases and J lost 5 bases. There are 17 residues in the CDR3. The CDR3 region is CASSQRLAGGVDNEQFF. The CDR3 nucleotides read TGCGCCAGCAGCCAACGACTAGCGGGGGGAGTAGACAATGAGCAGTTCTTC.

This clone was seen more than once but under ten times. The chain couples TRBV9 to TRBJ2-5; TRBD2 matches at 11 bases. The CDR3 spans 16 residues. The V and J ends lost 6 bases and 3 bases, in that order; junction bases with no gene match: 10. Germline V gives CDR1 SGDLS, CDR2 YYNGEE. The CDR3 DNA is TGTGCCAGCACCAAGGGGTTAGCGGGAGGGGAAGAGACCCAGTACTTC. Its protein product is CASTKGLAGGEETQYF.

The chain uses TRBV9 and TRBJ2-1; 13 bases align to TRBD2. V gave up 3 bases and J gave up 6 bases; unmatched junction bases: 6. The CDR3 spans 16 residues. In germline, CDR1 is SGDLS, CDR2 YYNGEE. CDR3 region: CASSASGLAGLNEQFF. Here the CDR3 DNA reads TGTGCCAGCAGCGCGTCGGGACTAGCGGGACTCAATGAGCAGTTCTTC.

The chain has TRBV6-1 and TRBJ1-2; D possibly corresponds to TRBD1 (6 bases). Trimming took 2 bases from V and 0 from J, leaving 13 bases between them. This CDR3 has 16 amino acids. The germline CDR1 and CDR2 sequences are MNHNS and SASEGT. The CDR3, as DNA: TGTGCCAGCAGTGAACTAGGCAGGGGAACTAACTATGGCTACACCTTC. Its translation is CASSELGRGTNYGYTF.

The chain uses TRBV7-8 and TRBJ2-5, with TRBD2 identical over 7 bases. This CDR3 has 13 residues. V lost 8 bases, J lost 3 bases, and 6 bases stayed unmatched. Germline V gives CDR1 SGHVS, CDR2 FQNEAQ. The CDR3 reads CASSTGTKETQYF. DNA for the CDR3: TGTGCCAGCTCTACCGGGACTAAAGAGACCCAGTACTTC.

V usage is TRBV6-5 and J usage is TRBJ2-7; 7 nucleotides line up with TRBD1. CDR1 is MNHEY and CDR2 is SVGAGI in the germline V gene. This CDR3 spans 14 amino acids. The ends lost 6 bases at V and 0 bases at J; junction bases unmatched: 5. The CDR3 DNA reads TGTGCCAGCAGGCCGGGACAGAGCTCCTACGAGCAGTACTTC. This codes for CASRPGQSSYEQYF.

The rearrangement uses TRBV19 and TRBJ2-1; tentative D call: TRBD1 (5 bases). The CDR3 runs to 12 residues. The germline CDR1 and CDR2 sequences are LNHDA and SQIVND (reference sequence). Trimming removed 6 bases from V and 9 bases from J, with 12 bases in between. CDR3 protein: CASRRGHTEQFF. Written as DNA, the CDR3 is TGTGCCAGTAGAAGGGGCCACACTGAGCAGTTCTTC.

CDR3 DNA: TGCGCCAGCAGCGCCAGGGGCGGTAACACCGGGGAGCTGTTTTTT. Protein product: CASSARGGNTGELFF. The chain is built from TRBV5-1 and TRBJ2-2; TRBD1 is a possible D gene (6 bases). Trimming left V 4 bases short and J 2 bases short, with 12 bases between. In germline, CDR1 is SGHRS, CDR2 YFSETQ. This CDR3 is 15 amino acids long. The whole variable domain, remainder taken from reference TRBV5-1 and TRBJ2-2, is KAGVTQTPRYLIKTRGQQVTLSCSPISGHRSVSWYQQTPGQGLQFLFEYFSETQRNKGNFPGRFSGRQFSNSRSEMNVSTLELGDSALYLCASSARGGNTGELFFGEGSRLTVL.

This clone was seen a single time. The genes are TRBV30 and TRBJ2-7; D is perhaps TRBD1 (5 bases). This CDR3 spans 12 amino acids. CDR1 and CDR2 (germline): GTSNPN, SVGIG (reference sequence). The V end was cut by 2 bases, the J end by 4 bases, with 9 bases between. In DNA, the CDR3 is TGTGCCTGGAGTTCGACAGTTTACGAGCAGTACTTC. Its translation: CAWSSTVYEQYF.

The V gene is TRBV5-4, the J gene TRBJ1-2, with 9 bases aligning to TRBD1. Trimming took 0 bases from V and 8 from J; bases not matched to a gene: 2. This CDR3 spans 13 amino acids. In germline, CDR1 is SGHNT, CDR2 YYREEE (reference sequence). For the CDR3, the DNA is TGTGCCAGCAGCTTGGAAACAGGGGGCGGCTACACCTTC. This translates into CASSLETGGGYTF.

This clone was seen a handful of times. V gene TRBV4-1 combines with J gene TRBJ2-2; 9 bases are shared with TRBD2. The ends lost 1 base at V and 9 bases at J; junction bases unmatched: 6. Germline-derived CDR1 and CDR2 are MGHRA and YSYEKL. This CDR3 region has 15 residues. The CDR3 reads CASSQGGGGARELFF. The DNA for the CDR3 is TGCGCCAGCAGCCAAGGTGGCGGGGGGGCCCGGGAGCTGTTTTTT.

This sequence joins TRBV5-1 and TRBJ2-7, with D possibly being TRBD2 (5 bases). Trimming removed 4 bases from V and 3 bases from J, with 17 bases in between. The CDR3 has 15 residues. Germline V gives CDR1 SGHRS, CDR2 YFSETQ. The CDR3 nucleotides are TGCGCCAGCAGCCCTCCCCGGGGTTTAAACTACGAGCAGTACTTC. It translates to CASSPPRGLNYEQYF. Full variable domain (missing parts from reference TRBV5-1 and TRBJ2-7): KAGVTQTPRYLIKTRGQQVTLSCSPISGHRSVSWYQQTPGQGLQFLFEYFSETQRNKGNFPGRFSGRQFSNSRSEMNVSTLELGDSALYLCASSPPRGLNYEQYFGPGTRLTVT.

The chain is built from TRBV5-4 and TRBJ1-1, with a weak D call TRBD1 (5 bases). From germline, CDR1 is SGHNT and CDR2 YYREEE (reference sequence). V was clipped by 4 bases and J by 3 bases, with 13 bases between them. This CDR3 contains 14 residues. CDR3 sequence (DNA): TGTGCCAGCAGCCCGGAAGTCAGGGACACTGAAGCTTTCTTT. Translation: CASSPEVRDTEAFF.

The chain combines TRBV10-3 with TRBJ1-6, with TRBD1 as a possible D gene (6 bases). The germline V and J ends were trimmed by 6 bases and 7 bases, with 19 bases remaining between them. Germline V gene data show CDR1 as ENHRY and CDR2 as SYGVKD. The CDR3 consists of 16 residues. The CDR3: CAIRSSDPGQNSPLHF. The CDR3 nucleotides read TGTGCCATCAGAAGTAGCGATCCGGGACAAAATTCACCCCTCCACTTT.

The V call is TRBV19, the J call TRBJ1-2, with D perhaps TRBD1 (5 bases). V was clipped by 5 bases and J by 1 base, with 8 bases between them. The CDR3 totals 13 residues. CDR1 is LNHDA, CDR2 SQIVND, per germline (reference sequence). Here the CDR3 reads CASSPQGNYGYTF. DNA of the CDR3: TGTGCCAGTAGTCCGCAGGGTAACTATGGCTACACCTTC. The variable domain in full, completed from reference TRBV19 and TRBJ1-2, reads DGGITQSPKYLFRKEGQNVTLSCEQNLNHDAMYWYRQDPGQGLRLIYYSQIVNDFQKGDIAEGYSVSREKKESFPLTVTSAQKNPTAFYLCASSPQGNYGYTFGSGTRLTVV.

This clone has just one count. CDR3 loop: CASSQRQAVYGYTF. The CDR3 DNA follows: TGCGCCAGCAGCCAACGACAGGCGGTCTATGGCTACACCTTC. The chain combines TRBV4-3 with TRBJ1-2; TRBD1 is a possible D gene (6 bases). V gave up 2 bases and J gave up 4 bases, with 11 bases separating them. Germline V CDR1 and CDR2: LGHNA, YSLEER. The CDR3 length is 14 residues.

V usage is TRBV6-1 and J usage is TRBJ2-5; D is possibly TRBD2 (6 bases). Germline values: CDR1 MNHNS, CDR2 SASEGT. CDR3 length equals 16 residues. Trimming shortened V by 4 bases and J by 3 bases, and 18 bases separated the two germline ends. Written as DNA, the CDR3 is TGTGCCAGCAGTGGATCGGCGGGGCCAATCGAAGAGACCCAGTACTTC. Translating gives CASSGSAGPIEETQYF.

This clone was picked up one time. The chain uses TRBV7-9 and TRBJ1-4; D call uncertain. Germline V gives CDR1 SEHNR, CDR2 FQNEAQ (reference sequence). The CDR3 runs 16 residues. V was pared by 8 bases and J by 4 bases, with 20 bases between. The chain's CDR3 is CASSELQEVRNEKLFF. The CDR3 nucleotides read TGTGCCAGCTCTGAACTCCAGGAAGTTCGTAATGAAAAACTGTTTTTT.

This chain uses TRBV30 with TRBJ1-5; tentatively, D is TRBD1 (6 bases). Looked up from germline, CDR1 is GTSNPN and CDR2 is SVGIG (reference sequence). The CDR3 is 15 residues long. V lost 2 bases to trimming and J lost 7 bases, with 18 bases between them. In DNA, the CDR3 is TGTGCCTGGAGTTTTTCGACAGGCCCCGGACAGCCCCAGCATTTT. This translates into CAWSFSTGPGQPQHF.

The V and J genes are TRBV18 and TRBJ2-3; possibly TRBD2 for D (6 bases). Deletions cut 0 bases from V and 6 bases from J, with 10 bases between. Germline CDR1 is KGHSH and CDR2 is LQKENI. The CDR3 is made up of 14 amino acids. This CDR3 is CASSPPGRDDTQYF. CDR3 DNA sequence: TGTGCCAGCTCACCACCCGGGAGAGATGATACGCAGTATTTT.

The chain uses TRBV7-8 and TRBJ2-1; D unclear. V was shortened by 5 bases and J by 4 bases, with 12 bases between the two germline ends. CDR1 is SGHVS and CDR2 is FQNEAQ in the germline V gene. The CDR3 totals 14 residues. The CDR3 nucleotides are TGTGCCAGCAGCCATAGATCCGGGTACAATGAGCAGTTCTTC. Amino acid sequence: CASSHRSGYNEQFF.